This is a list of T cell receptor beta chains from one sample in a study of T-cell memory formation after mild COVID-19. TCRdb reprocessed the 5' RACE reads via MiXCR and lists one record per CDR3 protein. The sample includes 550,000 to 600,000 distinct CDR3 sequences, less than 25% of them seen just once. Material: PBMCs or a T cell subset sorted from them (not recorded which). All receptors derive from an adult woman who had mild COVID-19 (a few samples of this study predate the infection). Cell type and time point are not known. Each CDR3 is given with its conserved first and last residue. D genes are given only for firm matches. Size tells how often a clone was seen (once, few, many) or the class of an expanded clone, and some rows leave it out.

clone size: few
D gene: -
V gene: TRBV5-1
J gene: TRBJ2-3
CDR3 protein: CASRAHTDTQYF
CDR3 DNA: TGCGCCAGCAGGGCCCACACAGATACGCAGTATTTT

clone size: -
D gene: -
V gene: TRBV7-9
J gene: TRBJ1-4
CDR3 protein: CASSLRKEQLFF
CDR3 DNA: TGTGCCAGCAGCTTACGGAAAGAGCAACTGTTTTTT

clone size: -
D gene: -
V gene: TRBV6-2/TRBV6-3
J gene: TRBJ1-2
CDR3 protein: CASNYPTGRGYTF
CDR3 DNA: TGTGCCAGCAACTACCCTACAGGGCGCGGCTACACCTTC

clone size: -
D gene: -
V gene: TRBV12-3/TRBV12-4
J gene: TRBJ2-5
CDR3 protein: CASSTSFDRQALQETQYF
CDR3 DNA: TGTGCCAGCAGTACCTCCTTCGATCGACAGGCCCTACAAGAGACCCAGTACTTC

clone size: -
D gene: TRBD2
V gene: TRBV7-8
J gene: TRBJ2-2
CDR3 protein: CASSSTSGLNTGELFF
CDR3 DNA: TGTGCCAGCAGCTCAACTAGCGGACTGAACACCGGGGAGCTGTTTTTT

clone size: -
D gene: -
V gene: TRBV6-5
J gene: TRBJ1-5
CDR3 protein: CASSYRVPGPQHF
CDR3 DNA: TGTGCCAGCAGTTACAGGGTCCCGGGGCCCCAGCATTTT

clone size: -
D gene: TRBD2
V gene: TRBV6-5
J gene: TRBJ2-5
CDR3 protein: CASSRPGLAGGREETQYF
CDR3 DNA: TGTGCCAGCAGCCGCCCGGGACTAGCGGGAGGGCGCGAAGAGACCCAGTACTTC

clone size: few
D gene: TRBD1
V gene: TRBV12-3/TRBV12-4
J gene: TRBJ2-7
CDR3 protein: CASSSWTGGSESIYEQYF
CDR3 DNA: TGTGCCAGCAGTTCGTGGACAGGGGGCTCCGAATCTATCTACGAGCAGTACTTC

clone size: -
D gene: -
V gene: TRBV5-5
J gene: TRBJ2-3
CDR3 protein: CASSWGASTDTQYF
CDR3 DNA: TGTGCCAGCAGCTGGGGGGCCAGCACAGATACGCAGTATTTT

clone size: -
D gene: TRBD2
V gene: TRBV4-1
J gene: TRBJ2-7
CDR3 protein: CASSQAPGGPYEQYF
CDR3 DNA: TGCGCCAGCAGCCAAGCGCCGGGAGGTCCCTACGAGCAGTACTTC

clone size: -
D gene: -
V gene: TRBV12-3/TRBV12-4
J gene: TRBJ1-2
CDR3 protein: CASSPSYTEGYGYTF
CDR3 DNA: TGTGCCAGCAGTCCTTCCTACACCGAGGGCTATGGCTACACCTTC

clone size: many
D gene: TRBD1
V gene: TRBV4-1
J gene: TRBJ1-2
CDR3 protein: CASSQGLTGKGGYTF
CDR3 DNA: TGCGCCAGCAGCCAAGGGTTGACAGGGAAAGGGGGCTACACCTTC

clone size: -
D gene: -
V gene: TRBV12-3/TRBV12-4
J gene: TRBJ2-7
CDR3 protein: CASSPTVFPYEQYF
CDR3 DNA: TGTGCCAGCAGTCCAACGGTTTTCCCATACGAGCAGTACTTC

clone size: few
D gene: TRBD2
V gene: TRBV13
J gene: TRBJ2-5
CDR3 protein: CASSSSGLAGFRETQYF
CDR3 DNA: TGTGCCAGCAGCTCCTCGGGACTAGCGGGGTTTCGAGAGACCCAGTACTTC

clone size: -
D gene: TRBD2
V gene: TRBV18
J gene: TRBJ2-1
CDR3 protein: CASSPYAAGDRNEQFF
CDR3 DNA: TGTGCCAGCTCACCATATGCGGCGGGAGATAGGAATGAGCAGTTCTTC

clone size: few
D gene: -
V gene: TRBV18
J gene: TRBJ2-6
CDR3 protein: CASSPSGSGANVLTF
CDR3 DNA: TGTGCCAGCTCACCATCGGGCTCTGGGGCCAACGTCCTGACTTTC

clone size: -
D gene: -
V gene: TRBV7-9
J gene: TRBJ2-1
CDR3 protein: CASSLLATSYNEQFF
CDR3 DNA: TGTGCCAGCAGCTTATTGGCGACTAGCTACAATGAGCAGTTCTTC

clone size: few
D gene: TRBD2
V gene: TRBV10-3
J gene: TRBJ2-1
CDR3 protein: CAIRPPLGGSAEQFF
CDR3 DNA: TGTGCCATAAGACCCCCACTGGGCGGGAGCGCTGAGCAGTTCTTC

clone size: few
D gene: -
V gene: TRBV18
J gene: TRBJ1-1
CDR3 protein: CASSPIGGNTEAFF
CDR3 DNA: TGTGCCAGCTCCCCCATAGGGGGGAACACTGAAGCTTTCTTT

clone size: few
D gene: TRBD2
V gene: TRBV4-1
J gene: TRBJ2-7
CDR3 protein: CASSQEGRLAASYEQYF
CDR3 DNA: TGCGCCAGCAGCCAAGAAGGAAGACTAGCGGCATCTTACGAGCAGTACTTC

clone size: many
D gene: TRBD1
V gene: TRBV12-3/TRBV12-4
J gene: TRBJ2-3
CDR3 protein: CASSLGTGRLITDTQYF
CDR3 DNA: TGTGCCAGCAGCCTCGGGACAGGGAGGCTGATCACAGATACGCAGTATTTT

clone size: -
D gene: -
V gene: TRBV27
J gene: TRBJ2-5
CDR3 protein: CASSSRGYTALSKETQYF
CDR3 DNA: TGTGCCAGCAGTTCTAGGGGGTATACAGCGCTTAGTAAAGAGACCCAGTACTTC

clone size: few
D gene: TRBD1
V gene: TRBV28
J gene: TRBJ2-1
CDR3 protein: CASSPGTVEQFF
CDR3 DNA: TGTGCCAGCAGTCCCGGGACAGTCGAGCAGTTCTTC

clone size: -
D gene: -
V gene: TRBV5-1
J gene: TRBJ2-5
CDR3 protein: CASSLDTQMETQYF
CDR3 DNA: TGCGCCAGCAGCTTGGATACACAGATGGAGACCCAGTACTTC

clone size: many
D gene: -
V gene: TRBV12-3/TRBV12-4
J gene: TRBJ2-3
CDR3 protein: CASSPGPDTQYF
CDR3 DNA: TGTGCCAGCAGTCCAGGGCCAGATACGCAGTATTTT

clone size: many
D gene: TRBD2
V gene: TRBV5-6
J gene: TRBJ2-5
CDR3 protein: CASSLGLAGAETQYF
CDR3 DNA: TGTGCCAGCAGTTTGGGACTAGCGGGAGCGGAGACCCAGTACTTC

clone size: few
D gene: -
V gene: TRBV7-9
J gene: TRBJ2-7
CDR3 protein: CASSLPGTPSYEQYF
CDR3 DNA: TGTGCCAGCAGCTTACCCGGGACACCGTCCTACGAGCAGTACTTC

clone size: few
D gene: -
V gene: TRBV7-6
J gene: TRBJ1-1
CDR3 protein: CASSLSPGRTEAFF
CDR3 DNA: TGTGCCAGCAGCTTAAGCCCCGGGCGCACTGAAGCTTTCTTT

clone size: few
D gene: TRBD1
V gene: TRBV6-5
J gene: TRBJ2-3
CDR3 protein: CASSYRGAGGTGDPDTQYF
CDR3 DNA: TGTGCCAGCAGTTACAGAGGGGCAGGCGGGACAGGGGATCCAGATACGCAGTATTTT

clone size: -
D gene: TRBD1
V gene: TRBV5-4
J gene: TRBJ1-2
CDR3 protein: CASSLGQGQQGYTF
CDR3 DNA: TGTGCCAGCAGCTTGGGACAGGGTCAGCAAGGCTACACCTTC

clone size: few
D gene: TRBD1
V gene: TRBV15
J gene: TRBJ2-5
CDR3 protein: CATSRPGTGKETQYF
CDR3 DNA: TGTGCCACCAGCAGACCCGGGACAGGGAAAGAGACCCAGTACTTC

clone size: -
D gene: -
V gene: TRBV24-1
J gene: TRBJ2-5
CDR3 protein: CATSDPPGRFQETQYF
CDR3 DNA: TGTGCCACCAGTGACCCGCCCGGGCGGTTCCAAGAGACCCAGTACTTC

clone size: -
D gene: TRBD1
V gene: TRBV7-2
J gene: TRBJ2-5
CDR3 protein: CASSLTGLLETQYF
CDR3 DNA: TGTGCCAGCAGCCTGACAGGGCTTTTAGAGACCCAGTACTTC

clone size: few
D gene: -
V gene: TRBV14
J gene: TRBJ1-2
CDR3 protein: CASSQGGTDNYGYTF
CDR3 DNA: TGTGCCAGCAGCCAAGGTGGGACGGATAACTATGGCTACACCTTC

clone size: few
D gene: -
V gene: TRBV15
J gene: TRBJ1-2
CDR3 protein: CATSISDYGYTF
CDR3 DNA: TGTGCCACCAGCATCTCGGACTATGGCTACACCTTC

clone size: few
D gene: -
V gene: TRBV9
J gene: TRBJ1-4
CDR3 protein: CASSVGVGGGVNEKLFF
CDR3 DNA: TGTGCCAGCAGCGTAGGAGTCGGAGGAGGAGTTAATGAAAAACTGTTTTTT

clone size: -
D gene: -
V gene: TRBV7-9
J gene: TRBJ2-3
CDR3 protein: CASSFWALTDTQYF
CDR3 DNA: TGTGCCAGCAGCTTTTGGGCCCTCACAGATACGCAGTATTTT

clone size: -
D gene: -
V gene: TRBV27
J gene: TRBJ2-1
CDR3 protein: CASSLHAGNEQFF
CDR3 DNA: TGTGCCAGCAGCCTTCACGCGGGCAATGAGCAGTTCTTC

clone size: few
D gene: -
V gene: TRBV9
J gene: TRBJ2-3
CDR3 protein: CASSDPGSTDTQYF
CDR3 DNA: TGTGCCAGCAGCGATCCGGGCAGTACAGATACGCAGTATTTT

clone size: many
D gene: -
V gene: TRBV5-1
J gene: TRBJ2-3
CDR3 protein: CASRTDAGDTQYF
CDR3 DNA: TGCGCCAGCAGGACGGACGCAGGAGATACGCAGTATTTT

clone size: -
D gene: -
V gene: TRBV6-2/TRBV6-3
J gene: TRBJ2-6
CDR3 protein: CASSFIAARSGANVLTF
CDR3 DNA: TGTGCCAGCAGTTTCATAGCGGCCCGCTCTGGGGCCAACGTCCTGACTTTC

clone size: few
D gene: -
V gene: TRBV10-3
J gene: TRBJ1-2
CDR3 protein: CASSAGAQGGYTF
CDR3 DNA: TGTGCCTCCTCAGCGGGGGCGCAAGGCGGCTACACCTTC

clone size: few
D gene: -
V gene: TRBV4-2
J gene: TRBJ1-2
CDR3 protein: CASSQDPSVRNYGYTF
CDR3 DNA: TGTGCCAGCAGCCAAGATCCCAGCGTTAGAAACTATGGCTACACCTTC

clone size: -
D gene: -
V gene: TRBV3-1
J gene: TRBJ2-5
CDR3 protein: CASSQGRGPLPQGTQYF
CDR3 DNA: TGTGCCAGCAGCCAAGGGAGGGGCCCCCTCCCCCAAGGGACCCAGTACTTC

clone size: once
D gene: -
V gene: TRBV6-5
J gene: TRBJ2-1
CDR3 protein: CASSLTTGTPNEQFF
CDR3 DNA: TGTGCCAGCAGCCTTACTACCGGGACACCGAATGAGCAGTTCTTC

clone size: few
D gene: -
V gene: TRBV5-1
J gene: TRBJ2-7
CDR3 protein: CASSLGAGNYEQYF
CDR3 DNA: TGCGCCAGCAGCTTGGGGGCGGGGAACTACGAGCAGTACTTC

clone size: few
D gene: -
V gene: TRBV5-1
J gene: TRBJ2-7
CDR3 protein: CASSLEQTYEQYF
CDR3 DNA: TGCGCCAGCAGCTTGGAACAGACCTACGAGCAGTACTTC